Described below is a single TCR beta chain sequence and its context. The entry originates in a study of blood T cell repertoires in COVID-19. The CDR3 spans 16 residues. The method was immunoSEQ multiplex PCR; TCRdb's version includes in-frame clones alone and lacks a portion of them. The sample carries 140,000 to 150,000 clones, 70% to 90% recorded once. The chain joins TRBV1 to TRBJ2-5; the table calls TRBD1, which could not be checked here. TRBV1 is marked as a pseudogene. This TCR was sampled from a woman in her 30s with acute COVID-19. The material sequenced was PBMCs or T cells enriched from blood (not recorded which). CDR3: CTSSHCRDRTQETQYF. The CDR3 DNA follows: TGCACCAGCAGCCATTGCCGGGACAGAACCCAAGAGACCCAGTACTTC.